The T cell receptor (beta chain) described here comes from a study of blood T cell repertoires in COVID-19. Across the study: Acute-phase and convalescent COVID-19 samples originated in the United States, Italy and Spain. The cDNA or gDNA used as material had been derived from T cells, B-cell-depleted T cells, or PBMCs.

Original methodology: Amplifying reference gene primers gave estimates of nucleated cell counts. Method: immunoSEQ multiplex PCR; TCRdb's copy keeps in-frame clones and lacks some. The V and J calls and clone size were taken over from that table, and D and trimming were inferred from the DNA. The sample carries tens of thousands of clones, about 85% recorded once. The CDR3 totals 15 residues. Germline V gene sequence: CDR1 MDHEN, CDR2 SYDVKM. Trimming removed 1 base at V and 0 bases at J, with 7 bases between. The chain couples TRBV28 to TRBJ1-5, with D possibly matching TRBD1 (5 bases). The sequence derives from a human donor with acute or convalescent COVID-19. The donor label of this sample is uncertain. The sample taken for sequencing was peripheral blood. For the CDR3, the DNA is TGTGCCAGCAGTTTATTGGGGGGTAGCAATCAGCCCCAGCATTTT. Its protein is CASSLLGGSNQPQHF.